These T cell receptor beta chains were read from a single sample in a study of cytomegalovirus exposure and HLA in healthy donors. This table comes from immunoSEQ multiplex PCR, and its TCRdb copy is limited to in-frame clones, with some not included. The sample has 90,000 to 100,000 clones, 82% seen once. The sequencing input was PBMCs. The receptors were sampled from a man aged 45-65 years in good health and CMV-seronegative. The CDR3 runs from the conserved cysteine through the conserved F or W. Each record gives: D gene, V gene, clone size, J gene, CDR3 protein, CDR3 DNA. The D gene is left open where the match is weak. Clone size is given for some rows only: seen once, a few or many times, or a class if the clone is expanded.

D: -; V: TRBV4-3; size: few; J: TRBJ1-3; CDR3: CASSRVGTPSGNTIYF; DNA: TGCGCCAGCAGCCGCGTAGGGACTCCGAGCGGTAACACCATATATTTT
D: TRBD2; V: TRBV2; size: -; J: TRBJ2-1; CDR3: CASSAGLAGGIRNEQFF; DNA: TGTGCCAGCAGTGCTGGACTAGCGGGAGGTATACGGAATGAGCAGTTCTTC
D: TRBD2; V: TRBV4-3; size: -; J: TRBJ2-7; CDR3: CASSQAWGGRYEQYF; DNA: TGCGCCAGCAGCCAGGCGTGGGGGGGTCGCTACGAGCAGTACTTC
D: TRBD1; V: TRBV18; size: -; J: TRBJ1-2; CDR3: CASSPEGAVSGYTF; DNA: TGTGCCAGCTCACCAGAGGGGGCAGTCTCTGGCTACACCTTC
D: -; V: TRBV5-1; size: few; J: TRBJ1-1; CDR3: CASRPGPNTEAFF; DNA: TGCGCCAGCAGGCCCGGTCCGAACACTGAAGCTTTCTTT
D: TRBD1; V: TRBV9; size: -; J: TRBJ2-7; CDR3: CASSVQGQGWNEQYF; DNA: TGTGCCAGCAGCGTACAGGGACAGGGGTGGAACGAGCAGTACTTC
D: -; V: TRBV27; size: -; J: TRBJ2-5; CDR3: CATRGGGRQETQYF; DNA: TGTGCCACCCGAGGGGGAGGGCGCCAAGAGACCCAGTACTTC
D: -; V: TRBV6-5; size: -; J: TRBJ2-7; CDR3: CASSAYLGAEQYF; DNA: TGTGCCAGCAGTGCCTATTTGGGCGCCGAGCAGTACTTC
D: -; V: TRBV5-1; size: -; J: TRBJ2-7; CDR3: CASSLVGGTDEQYF; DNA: TGCGCCAGCAGCTTGGTAGGGGGTACCGACGAGCAGTACTTC
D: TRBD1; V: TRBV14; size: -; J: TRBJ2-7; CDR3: CASSHQPGQGDYEQYF; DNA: TGTGCCAGCAGCCATCAGCCGGGACAGGGGGACTACGAGCAGTACTTC
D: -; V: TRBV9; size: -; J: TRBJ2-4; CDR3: CASSVGSGNIQYF; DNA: TGTGCCAGCAGCGTAGGATCGGGAAACATTCAGTACTTC
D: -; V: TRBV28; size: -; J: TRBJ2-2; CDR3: CASSFVPGRTHTGELFF; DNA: TGTGCCAGCAGTTTTGTACCCGGAAGGACTCATACCGGGGAGCTGTTTTTT
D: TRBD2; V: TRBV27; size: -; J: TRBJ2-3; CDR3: CASSFEREGPTDTQYF; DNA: TGTGCCAGCAGTTTCGAGCGGGAGGGCCCAACAGATACGCAGTATTTT
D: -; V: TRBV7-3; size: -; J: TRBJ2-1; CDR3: CASSFRAGAGTNEQFF; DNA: TGTGCCAGCAGCTTTCGGGCGGGGGCCGGTACGAATGAGCAGTTCTTC
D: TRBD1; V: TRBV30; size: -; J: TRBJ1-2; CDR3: CACYGQGAGGDYTF; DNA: TGTGCCTGCTATGGACAGGGGGCTGGGGGGGACTACACCTTC
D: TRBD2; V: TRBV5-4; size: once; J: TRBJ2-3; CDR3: CASSLAGAGTDTQYF; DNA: TGTGCCAGCAGCCTAGCGGGAGCTGGGACAGATACGCAGTATTTT
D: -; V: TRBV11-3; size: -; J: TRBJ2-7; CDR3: CASSPGEGEPHSYEQYF; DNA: TGTGCCAGCAGCCCCGGAGAGGGGGAGCCCCACTCCTACGAGCAGTACTTC
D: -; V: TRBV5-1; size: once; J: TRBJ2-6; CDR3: CASSITGPGANVLTF; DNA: TGCGCCAGCAGCATAACAGGGCCTGGGGCCAACGTCCTGACTTTC
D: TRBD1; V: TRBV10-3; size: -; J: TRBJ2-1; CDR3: CAISAVGTGPNEQFF; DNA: TGTGCCATCAGCGCTGTCGGGACAGGGCCCAATGAGCAGTTCTTC
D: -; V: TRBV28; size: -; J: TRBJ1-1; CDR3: CASRTGRTASDGLFSTEAFF; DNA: TGTGCCAGCAGAACAGGCAGGACGGCATCAGACGGCTTGTTTTCGACTGAAGCTTTCTTT
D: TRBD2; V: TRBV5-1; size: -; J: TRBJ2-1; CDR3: CASTVATAGVSNEQFF; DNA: TGCGCCAGCACAGTAGCCACAGCGGGAGTATCGAATGAGCAGTTCTTC
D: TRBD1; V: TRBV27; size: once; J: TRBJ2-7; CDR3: CASRGTGGFDEQYF; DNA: TGTGCCAGCAGGGGGACAGGGGGTTTCGACGAGCAGTACTTC
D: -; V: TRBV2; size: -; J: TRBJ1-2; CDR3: CASSEQGSDGYTF; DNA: TGTGCCAGCAGTGAACAGGGTTCTGATGGCTACACCTTC
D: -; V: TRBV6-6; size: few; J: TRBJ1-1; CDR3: CASSTGQTRGTEAFF; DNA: TGTGCCAGCAGTACCGGACAAACACGGGGGACTGAAGCTTTCTTT
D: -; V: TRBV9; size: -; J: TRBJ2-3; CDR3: CASSVAGVLTDTQYF; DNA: TGTGCCAGCAGCGTAGCGGGAGTCCTCACAGATACGCAGTATTTT
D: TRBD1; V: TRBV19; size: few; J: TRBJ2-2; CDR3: CATRQGTGELFF; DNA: TGTGCCACCCGACAGGGAACCGGGGAGCTGTTTTTT
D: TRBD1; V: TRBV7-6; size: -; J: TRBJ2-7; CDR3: CASSLVTGQGNYEQYF; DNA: TGTGCCAGCAGCTTGGTAACGGGACAGGGGAACTACGAGCAGTACTTC
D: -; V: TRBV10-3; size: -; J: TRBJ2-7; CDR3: CATTRNYPGDSSAYEQYF; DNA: TGTGCCACGACTCGCAATTACCCGGGGGATTCATCCGCCTACGAGCAGTACTTC
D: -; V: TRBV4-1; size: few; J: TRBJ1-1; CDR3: CASSRTVNTEAFF; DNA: TGCGCCAGCAGCCGTACAGTGAACACTGAAGCTTTCTTT
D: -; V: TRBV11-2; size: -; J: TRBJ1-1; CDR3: CASSLDPQGTNTEAFF; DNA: TGTGCCAGCAGCTTAGACCCCCAGGGAACGAACACTGAAGCTTTCTTT
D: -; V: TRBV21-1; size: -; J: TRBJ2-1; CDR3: CASSNRDRGINEQFF; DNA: TGTGCCAGCAGCAACCGGGACAGGGGTATCAATGAGCAGTTCTTC
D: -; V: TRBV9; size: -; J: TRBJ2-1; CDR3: CASSVADYNEQFF; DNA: TGTGCCAGCAGCGTAGCAGATTACAATGAGCAGTTCTTC
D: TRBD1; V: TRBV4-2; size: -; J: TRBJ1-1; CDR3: CASSQDAQGGTEAFF; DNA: TGTGCCAGCAGCCAAGATGCACAGGGGGGCACTGAAGCTTTCTTT
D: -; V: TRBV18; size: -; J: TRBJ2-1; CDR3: CASSIGVVDHNEQFF; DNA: TGTGCCAGCTCAATCGGGGTTGTAGATCACAATGAGCAGTTCTTC
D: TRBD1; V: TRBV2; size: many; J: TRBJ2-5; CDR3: CASSEDQGAPYQETQYF; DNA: TGTGCCAGCAGTGAAGACCAGGGGGCCCCGTACCAAGAGACCCAGTACTTC
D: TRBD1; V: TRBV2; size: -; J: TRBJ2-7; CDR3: CASSETRQGYRQYF; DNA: TGTGCCAGCAGTGAAACGAGACAGGGGTATCGGCAGTACTTC
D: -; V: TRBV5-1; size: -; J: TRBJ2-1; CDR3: CASVFGGTTDNEQFF; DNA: TGCGCCAGCGTCTTTGGCGGGACGACCGACAATGAGCAGTTCTTC
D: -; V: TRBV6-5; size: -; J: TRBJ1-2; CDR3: CASSYRGSGGYGYTF; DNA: TGTGCCAGCAGTTACCGAGGGAGCGGGGGCTATGGCTACACCTTC
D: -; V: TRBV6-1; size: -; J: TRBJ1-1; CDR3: CASSEGGGGTEAFF; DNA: TGTGCCAGCAGTGAAGGGGGAGGCGGTACTGAAGCTTTCTTT
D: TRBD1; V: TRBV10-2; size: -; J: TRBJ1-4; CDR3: CASSEKPGQANEKLFF; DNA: TGCGCCAGCAGTGAGAAACCGGGACAGGCTAATGAAAAACTGTTTTTT
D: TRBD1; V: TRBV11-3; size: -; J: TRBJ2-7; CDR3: CASNTQGAGEQYF; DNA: TGTGCCAGCAACACCCAGGGGGCGGGGGAGCAGTACTTC
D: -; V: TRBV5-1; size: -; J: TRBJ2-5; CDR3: CASSLLIGQRETQYF; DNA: TGCGCCAGCAGCTTGTTGATTGGACAAAGAGAGACCCAGTACTTC
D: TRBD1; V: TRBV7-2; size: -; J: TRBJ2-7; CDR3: CASSYTGESYEQYF; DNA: TGTGCCAGCAGCTACACAGGGGAATCCTACGAGCAGTACTTC
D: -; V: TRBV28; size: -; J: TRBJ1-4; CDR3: CASSLSGVNEKLFF; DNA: TGTGCCAGCAGTTTATCAGGGGTAAATGAAAAACTGTTTTTT
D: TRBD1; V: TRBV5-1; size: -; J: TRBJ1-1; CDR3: CASSLTGGRDTEAFF; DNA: TGCGCCAGCAGCCTTACAGGGGGAAGGGACACTGAAGCTTTCTTT
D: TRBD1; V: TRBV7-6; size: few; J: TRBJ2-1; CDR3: CASSKAGTGYNEQFF; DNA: TGTGCCAGCAGCAAAGCCGGGACAGGCTACAATGAGCAGTTCTTC
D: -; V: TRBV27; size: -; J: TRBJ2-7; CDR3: CASSLLGGSRDEQYF; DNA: TGTGCCAGCAGTTTATTGGGGGGATCCAGGGACGAGCAGTACTTC
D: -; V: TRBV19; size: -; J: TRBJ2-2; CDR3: CASSSGGATGELFF; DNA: TGTGCCAGTAGTTCTGGGGGGGCCACCGGGGAGCTGTTTTTT
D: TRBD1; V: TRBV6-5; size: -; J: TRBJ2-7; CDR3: CASSGRQGFWEQYF; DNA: TGTGCCAGCAGTGGAAGACAGGGGTTCTGGGAGCAGTACTTC
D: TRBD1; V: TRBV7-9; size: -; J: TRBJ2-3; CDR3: CASGQGPPDTQYF; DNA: TGTGCCAGCGGACAGGGACCCCCAGATACGCAGTATTTT
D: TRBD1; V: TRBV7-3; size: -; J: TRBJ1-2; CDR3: CASSLSFGQRTGEGYTF; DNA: TGTGCCAGCAGCTTATCGTTTGGGCAACGGACAGGGGAAGGCTACACCTTC
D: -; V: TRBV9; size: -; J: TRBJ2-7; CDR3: CASSKKGSHEQYF; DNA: TGTGCCAGCAGTAAAAAGGGGTCCCACGAGCAGTACTTC
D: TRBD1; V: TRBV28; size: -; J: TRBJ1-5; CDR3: CASSNYRDRGVQPQHF; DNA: TGTGCCAGCAGCAATTACCGGGACAGGGGAGTCCAGCCCCAGCATTTT
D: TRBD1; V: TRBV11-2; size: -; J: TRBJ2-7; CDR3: CASSLTGGPSGSSYERYF; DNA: TGTGCCAGCAGCTTAACAGGGGGCCCATCCGGGAGTTCCTACGAGCGGTACTTC
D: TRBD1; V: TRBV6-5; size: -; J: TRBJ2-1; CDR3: CASSFSDRGGNNEQFF; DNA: TGTGCCAGCAGTTTCTCGGACAGGGGAGGAAACAATGAGCAGTTCTTC
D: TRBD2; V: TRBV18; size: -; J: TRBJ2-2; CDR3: CASSPRETSGITGELFF; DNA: TGTGCCAGCTCACCTCGAGAGACTAGCGGGATAACCGGGGAGCTGTTTTTT
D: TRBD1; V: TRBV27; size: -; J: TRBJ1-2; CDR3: CASSRGTGDYGYTF; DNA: TGTGCCAGCAGTCGCGGGACAGGGGACTATGGCTACACCTTC
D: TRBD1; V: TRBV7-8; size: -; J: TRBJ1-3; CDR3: CASSPGTGHDTIYF; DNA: TGTGCCAGCAGCCCGGGGACAGGACATGACACCATATATTTT
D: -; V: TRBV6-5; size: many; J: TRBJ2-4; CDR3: CASRETGWLGDIQYF; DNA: TGTGCCAGCAGGGAAACAGGGTGGCTTGGGGACATTCAGTACTTC
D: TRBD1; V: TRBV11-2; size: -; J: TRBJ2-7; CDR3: CASSGWDRGHTYEQYF; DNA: TGTGCCAGCAGCGGGTGGGACAGGGGGCATACCTACGAGCAGTACTTC